This TCR beta chain is drawn from a study of identical twins. TCRdb processed the 5' RACE reads anew with MiXCR; each CDR3 protein has one entry. The sample holds approximately 700,000 distinct CDR3 sequences, 15% to 20% seen once. This clonotype was observed a few times. From germline, CDR1 is SGHTA and CDR2 FQGNSA. V was clipped by 0 bases and J by 3 bases, with 6 bases between them. There are 13 residues in the CDR3. These data also featured in a second study, about T cells expressing NK-cell markers.

This TCR derives from a woman aged 18-29 years in good health. The chain couples TRBV7-2 to TRBJ2-7; D gene uncertain. Sequenced material: PBMCs. The CDR3 nucleotides are TGTGCCAGCAGCTTAGCGGTTAACTACGAGCAGTACTTC. The encoded protein is CASSLAVNYEQYF.